The 7 T cell receptor beta chains below all came from one sample that was sequenced in a study of blood T cell repertoires in COVID-19. Libraries were prepared by immunoSEQ multiplex PCR; TCRdb keeps only in-frame clonotypes and omits some of them. There are around 330,000 clones in the sample; 89% occur only once, and approximately 5.5% lies in the top ten. The sample consisted of PBMCs or T cells enriched from blood (not recorded which). These receptors were taken from a man aged 55 to 70 who had recovered from COVID-19.

This sequence joins TRBV7-9 and TRBJ2-7, with 9 bases fitting TRBD1. With V trimmed by 1 base and J by 1 base, 5 bases remained unmatched. The CDR3 covers 16 residues. CDR1 is SEHNR and CDR2 is FQNEAQ in the germline V gene (reference sequence). This chain's CDR3 is CASSLGRGQGSYEQYF. The CDR3 nucleotides read TGTGCCAGCAGCTTAGGACGAGGACAGGGGTCCTACGAGCAGTACTTC.

The sample holds a few counts of this clone. The chain carries TRBV5-1 and TRBJ1-1; maybe TRBD1 (6 bases). The CDR3 has 14 residues. V was clipped by 2 bases and J by 5 bases, with 13 bases between them. In germline, CDR1 is SGHRS, CDR2 YFSETQ. CDR3 loop: CASSFQGQETEAFF. CDR3 coding DNA: TGCGCCAGCAGCTTTCAGGGGCAGGAAACTGAAGCTTTCTTT. Looking up the rest from reference TRBV5-1 and TRBJ1-1 gives the full variable domain: KAGVTQTPRYLIKTRGQQVTLSCSPISGHRSVSWYQQTPGQGLQFLFEYFSETQRNKGNFPGRFSGRQFSNSRSEMNVSTLELGDSALYLCASSFQGQETEAFFGQGTRLTVV.

The chain joins TRBV27 to TRBJ1-5, with TRBD1 identical over 10 bases. The V segment lost 4 bases and the J segment 6 bases; nucleotides outside the gene matches: 9. CDR3 length: 16 amino acids. Germline CDR1 is MNHEY and CDR2 is SMNVEV (reference sequence). CDR3 residues: CASSSQDRGQGQPQHF. The CDR3 DNA follows: TGTGCCAGCAGTTCCCAAGACAGGGGGCAAGGTCAGCCCCAGCATTTT.

For the CDR3, the DNA is TGTGCCAGCAGCCGAATCGACAGCCACGAGCAGTACTTC. Amino acid sequence: CASSRIDSHEQYF. This chain connects TRBV14 to TRBJ2-7, with TRBD1 as a possible D gene (5 bases). Germline CDR1 reads SGHDN; CDR2 reads FVKESK. V was shortened by 4 bases and J by 5 bases, with 12 bases between the two germline ends. This CDR3 spans 13 amino acids.

This sequence joins TRBV5-5 and TRBJ2-7; 9 nucleotides align to TRBD2. This CDR3 has 15 residues. Germline V gene lookup returns CDR1 SGHKS and CDR2 YYEKEE (reference sequence). Germline trimming cut 0 bases from V and 2 bases from J; bases unmatched to any gene: 3. The CDR3 region is CASSLGLAGTYEQYF. CDR3 DNA sequence: TGTGCCAGCAGCTTGGGGCTAGCGGGGACCTACGAGCAGTACTTC.

This chain joins TRBV18 and TRBJ1-1; 9 positions match TRBD1. This CDR3 has 14 residues. With V trimmed by 5 bases and J by 4 bases, 5 bases remained unmatched. Germline values: CDR1 KGHSH, CDR2 LQKENI. CDR3 sequence: CASSYGTGSTEAFF. CDR3 DNA: TGTGCCAGCTCATACGGGACAGGGTCCACTGAAGCTTTCTTT.

The chain uses TRBV15 and TRBJ2-7, with 7 bases that match TRBD1. The CDR3 totals 15 residues. CDR1 is LNHNV and CDR2 is YYDKDF in the germline V gene (reference sequence). The J segment lost 0 bases and the V segment lost 1 base, leaving 3 bases of the junction unmatched. CDR3 in amino acids: CATSRVGQSSYEQYF. The CDR3, as DNA: TGTGCCACCAGCAGAGTGGGACAGAGCTCCTACGAGCAGTACTTC.